Below, 9 T cell receptor beta chains from the same sample are listed, as sequenced in a study of identical twins. Via MiXCR, TCRdb re-called the 5' RACE reads, giving one row per CDR3 protein. The sample lists approximately 230,000 distinct CDR3 sequences; 6.5% to 8% were seen once. These data also featured in a second study, about T cells expressing NK-cell markers.

Source material: CD8+ T cells sorted from blood. The receptors were sampled from a woman aged 18-30 years in good health.

Regarding this clonotype: A clone one base away is much larger, so this may be a read error. V is TRBV6-5 and J is TRBJ2-1, with 9 bases aligning to TRBD2. The J call is doubtful: the DNA matches TRBJ2-7 better. This CDR3 has 16 residues. Germline values: CDR1 MNHEY, CDR2 SVGAGI. CDR3 loop: CASSYGGREGYNEQYF. CDR3 in DNA: TGTGCCAGCAGTTATGGCGGGAGGGAGGGTTACAATGAGCAGTACTTC.

This clonotype showed up just a few times. The rearrangement links TRBV20-1 to TRBJ2-7; TRBD2 is a possible D gene (5 bases). Trimming left V 0 bases short and J 6 bases short, with 15 bases between. The CDR3 extends over 14 amino acids. The germline V gene encodes CDR1 DFQATT and CDR2 SNEGSKA (reference sequence). DNA for the CDR3: TGCAGTGCTAGAGATGTTAGCGAAACGGGCGAGCAGTACTTC. Protein product: CSARDVSETGEQYF.

There are a few counts of this clonotype. The gene calls are TRBV6-1 and TRBJ2-5, with D hard to call. V was cut by 1 base and J by 3 bases, with 6 bases left in between. There are 13 residues in the CDR3. CDR1 is MNHNS, CDR2 SASEGT, per germline. The CDR3 coding sequence is TGTGCCAGCAGTGAAGGGGAAGAAGAGACCCAGTACTTC. Amino acid sequence: CASSEGEEETQYF.

This clonotype was recorded at least ten times. The chain is built from TRBV29-1 and TRBJ2-2; TRBD2 is a possible D gene (5 bases). Germline V gene data show CDR1 as SQVTM and CDR2 as ANQGSEA. V dropped 0 bases and J dropped 7 bases, with 12 bases sitting between them. CDR3 size: 14 residues. CDR3 coding DNA: TGCAGCGTTGAAGATCGCGAGGGTTTCGGGGAGCTGTTTTTT. Translating it yields CSVEDREGFGELFF.

This clonotype was counted many times. The V call is TRBV6-1, the J call TRBJ2-7; weak D call: TRBD1 (6 bases). Deletions cut 2 bases from V and 2 bases from J, with 13 bases between. Germline V lookup: CDR1 MNHNS, CDR2 SASEGT. This CDR3 is built from 15 residues. CDR3 loop: CASSEFNNRAYEQYF. In DNA form, the CDR3 reads TGTGCCAGCAGTGAATTTAACAACAGGGCCTACGAGCAGTACTTC.

This clonotype appeared many times. The chain has TRBV12-3 or TRBV12-4 and TRBJ2-3; no clear D gene. V shed 7 bases and J shed 3 bases, with 2 bases lying between them. The CDR3 is 10 amino acids. CDR3 in amino acids: CASMTDTQYF. The CDR3 DNA is TGTGCCAGCATGACAGATACGCAGTATTTT.

The sample holds many counts of this clonotype. This sequence joins TRBV20-1 and TRBJ2-7, with D possibly TRBD1 on 6 matching bases. The CDR3 has 11 residues. Trimming removed 4 bases at V and 3 bases at J, with 7 bases between. Germline lookup yields CDR1 DFQATT and CDR2 SNEGSKA (reference sequence). The chain's CDR3 is CSAKDSYEQYF. The CDR3, as DNA: TGCAGTGCTAAGGACAGCTACGAGCAGTACTTC.

V is TRBV6-5 and J is TRBJ2-1, with TRBD1 as a possible D gene (6 bases). Trimming pared 7 bases from V and 8 bases from J, leaving 12 bases between. The CDR3 runs to 12 residues. Germline lookup yields CDR1 MNHEY and CDR2 SVGAGI. The CDR3 DNA reads as TGTGCCAGCACCAAGACAGGCCATGAGCAGTTCTTC. It translates to CASTKTGHEQFF.

This clonotype appeared many times. J is TRBJ2-7 and V is TRBV27; 7 bases agree with TRBD1. With V trimmed by 5 bases and J by 4 bases, 5 bases remained unmatched. There are 13 residues in the CDR3. The germline gives CDR1 MNHEY, CDR2 SMNVEV (reference sequence). Here the CDR3 DNA reads TGTGCCAGCAGTCTAGGGACAGTTTACGAGCAGTACTTC. Residues: CASSLGTVYEQYF.